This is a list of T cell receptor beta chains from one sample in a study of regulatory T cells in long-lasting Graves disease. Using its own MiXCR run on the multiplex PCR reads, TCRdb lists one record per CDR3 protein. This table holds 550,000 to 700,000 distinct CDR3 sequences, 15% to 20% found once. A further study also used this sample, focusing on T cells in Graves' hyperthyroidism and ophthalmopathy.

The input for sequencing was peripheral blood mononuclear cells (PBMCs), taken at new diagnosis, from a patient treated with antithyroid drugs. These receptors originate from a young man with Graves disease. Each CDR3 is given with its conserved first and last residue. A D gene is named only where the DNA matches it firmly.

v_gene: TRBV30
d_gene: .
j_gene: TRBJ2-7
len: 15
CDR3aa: CAWTASGRASYEQYF

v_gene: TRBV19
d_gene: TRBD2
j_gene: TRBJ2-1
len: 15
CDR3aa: CASSIGLADHNEQFF

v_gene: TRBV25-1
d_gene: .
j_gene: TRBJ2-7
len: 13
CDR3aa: CASGWGMGYEQYF

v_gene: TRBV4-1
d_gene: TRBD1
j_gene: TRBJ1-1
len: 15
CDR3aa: CASSHLGQGETEAFF

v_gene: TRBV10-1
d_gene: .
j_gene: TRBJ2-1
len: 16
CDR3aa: CASSTGTLSSYNEQFF

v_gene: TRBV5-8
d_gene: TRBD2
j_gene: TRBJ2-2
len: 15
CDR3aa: CASSRGTSVTGELFF

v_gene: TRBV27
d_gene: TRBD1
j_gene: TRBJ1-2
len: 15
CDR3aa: CASSLGRGDYYGYTF

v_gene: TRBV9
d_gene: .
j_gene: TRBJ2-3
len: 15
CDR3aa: CASSGRRGRADTQYF

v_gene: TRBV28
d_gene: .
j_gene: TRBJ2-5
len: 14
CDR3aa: CASSSASARETQYF

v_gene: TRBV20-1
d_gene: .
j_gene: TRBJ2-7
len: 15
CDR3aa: CSAGWTALLSYEQYF

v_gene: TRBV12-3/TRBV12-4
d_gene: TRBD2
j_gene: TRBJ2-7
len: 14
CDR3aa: CASTLGGSEYEQYF

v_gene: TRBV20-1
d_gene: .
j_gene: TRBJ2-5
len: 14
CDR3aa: CSARDRPGRETQYF

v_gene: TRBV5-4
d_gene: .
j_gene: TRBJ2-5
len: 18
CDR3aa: CASSLKGLGFAGQETQYF

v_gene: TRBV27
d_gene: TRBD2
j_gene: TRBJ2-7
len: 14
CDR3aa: CASSVGGSGYEQYF

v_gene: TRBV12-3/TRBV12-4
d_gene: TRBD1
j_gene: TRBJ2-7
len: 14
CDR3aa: CASSPTGGLFEQYF

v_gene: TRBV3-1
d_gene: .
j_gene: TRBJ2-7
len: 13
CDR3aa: CASSPGTTYEQYF

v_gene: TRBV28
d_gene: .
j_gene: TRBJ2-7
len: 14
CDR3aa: CASSPKSLPYEQYF

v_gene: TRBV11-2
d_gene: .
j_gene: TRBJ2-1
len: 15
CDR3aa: CASTRTGLTNNEQFF

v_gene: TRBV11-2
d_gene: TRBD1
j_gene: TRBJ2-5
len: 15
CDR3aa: CASSSGQLTRETQYF

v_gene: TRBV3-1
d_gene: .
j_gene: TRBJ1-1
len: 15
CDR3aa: CASSQSTIPNTEAFF

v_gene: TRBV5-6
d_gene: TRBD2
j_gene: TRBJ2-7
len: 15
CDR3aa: CASSGGAGRYYEQYF

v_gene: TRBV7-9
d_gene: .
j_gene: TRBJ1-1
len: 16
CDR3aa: CASSPVGRGYGTEAFF

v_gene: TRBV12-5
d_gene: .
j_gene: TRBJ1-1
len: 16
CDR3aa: CASGSGRGNGYTEAFF

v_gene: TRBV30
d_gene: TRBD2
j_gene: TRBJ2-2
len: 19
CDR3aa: CAWGPRQGSSGRRFGELFF

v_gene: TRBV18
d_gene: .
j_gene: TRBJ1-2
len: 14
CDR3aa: CASSSRVGIHGYTF

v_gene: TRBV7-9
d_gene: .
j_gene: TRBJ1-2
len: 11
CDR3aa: CASSFSYGYTF

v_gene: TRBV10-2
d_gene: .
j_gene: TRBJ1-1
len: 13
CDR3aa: CASRDLGNTEAFF

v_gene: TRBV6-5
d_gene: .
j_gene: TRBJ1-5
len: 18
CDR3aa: CASSYSSGGLYSNQPQHF

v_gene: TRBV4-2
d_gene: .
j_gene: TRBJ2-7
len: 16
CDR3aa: CASSQDPWTVSYEQYF

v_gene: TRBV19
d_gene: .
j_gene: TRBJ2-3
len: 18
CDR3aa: CASSTAGQPSTTTDTQYF

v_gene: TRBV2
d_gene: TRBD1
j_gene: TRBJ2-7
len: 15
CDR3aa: CASRMPGQGNNEQYF

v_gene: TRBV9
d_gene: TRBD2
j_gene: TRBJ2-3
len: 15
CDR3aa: CASSAGDYLTDTQYF

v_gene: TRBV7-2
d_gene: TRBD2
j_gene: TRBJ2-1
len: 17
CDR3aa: CANSRRTSGRLHNEQFF

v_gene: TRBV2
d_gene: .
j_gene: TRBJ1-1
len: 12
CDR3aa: CVSGTEYTEAFF

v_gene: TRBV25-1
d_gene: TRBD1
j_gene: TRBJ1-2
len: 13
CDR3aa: CASSSQGASGYTF

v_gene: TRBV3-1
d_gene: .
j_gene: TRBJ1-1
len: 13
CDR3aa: CASSQMSATEAFF

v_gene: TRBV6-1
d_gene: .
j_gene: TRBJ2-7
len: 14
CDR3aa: CASRRDVVTYEQYF

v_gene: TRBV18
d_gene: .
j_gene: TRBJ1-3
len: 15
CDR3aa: CASSPRDASGNTIYF

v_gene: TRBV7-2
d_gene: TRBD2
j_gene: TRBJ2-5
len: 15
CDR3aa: CASSGLAGGGETQYF

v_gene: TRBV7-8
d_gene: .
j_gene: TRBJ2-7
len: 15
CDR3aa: CASSGSGGDTYEQYF

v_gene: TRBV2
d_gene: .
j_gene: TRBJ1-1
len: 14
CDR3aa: CASGQGSRNTEAFF

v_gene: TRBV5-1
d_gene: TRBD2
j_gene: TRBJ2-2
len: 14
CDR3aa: CASSHGGAPGELFF

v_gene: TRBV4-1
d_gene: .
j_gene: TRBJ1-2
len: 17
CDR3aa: CASSQVSGEQRRHGYTF

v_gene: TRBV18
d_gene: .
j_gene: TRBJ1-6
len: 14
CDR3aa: CASSPSIGAEALHF

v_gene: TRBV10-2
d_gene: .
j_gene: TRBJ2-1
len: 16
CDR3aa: CASSDFQGGSYNEQFF

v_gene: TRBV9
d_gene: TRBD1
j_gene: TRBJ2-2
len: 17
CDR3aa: CASSEPKQGRATGELFF

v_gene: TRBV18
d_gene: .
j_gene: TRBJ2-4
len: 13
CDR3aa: CASSGARENIQYF

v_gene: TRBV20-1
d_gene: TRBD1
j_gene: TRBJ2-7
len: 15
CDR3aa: CSARDGDRGGHEQYF

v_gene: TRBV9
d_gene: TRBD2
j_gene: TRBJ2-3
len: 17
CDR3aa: CASSGTSGRPGTDTQYF

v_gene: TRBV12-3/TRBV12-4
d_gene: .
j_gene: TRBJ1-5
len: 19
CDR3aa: CASSSFGWSERQSDQPQHF

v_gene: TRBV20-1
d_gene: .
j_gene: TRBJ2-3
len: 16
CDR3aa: CSARDRTGAGTDTQYF